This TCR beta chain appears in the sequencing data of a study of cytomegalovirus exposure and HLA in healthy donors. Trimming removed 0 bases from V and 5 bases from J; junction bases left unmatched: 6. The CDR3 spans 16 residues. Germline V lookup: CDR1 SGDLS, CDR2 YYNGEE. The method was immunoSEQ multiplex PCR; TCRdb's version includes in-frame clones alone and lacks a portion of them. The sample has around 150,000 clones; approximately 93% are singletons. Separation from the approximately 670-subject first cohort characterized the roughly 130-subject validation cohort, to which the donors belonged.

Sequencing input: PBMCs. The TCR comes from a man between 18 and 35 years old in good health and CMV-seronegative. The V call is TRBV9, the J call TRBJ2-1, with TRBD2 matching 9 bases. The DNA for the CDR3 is TGTGCCAGCAGCGTAGTCGGTAGCGGGAGCCACAATGAGCAGTTCTTC. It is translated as CASSVVGSGSHNEQFF.